The rows below give T cell receptor beta chains drawn from one sample of a study of blood T cell repertoires in COVID-19. The table came from immunoSEQ multiplex PCR; TCRdb's copy has only in-frame clones and leaves some out. Seen here are fewer than 350,000 clones, about 76% observed once, and the top ten hold about 2.9%. The sample comprised peripheral blood. These receptors were obtained from a woman between 55 and 75 years old with active or convalescent COVID-19. Both conserved end residues are part of each CDR3. A D gene is named only where the DNA matches it firmly. The size entry is marked missing in some rows and otherwise reads once, few, many or a size class.

cdr3_length: 16
v_call: TRBV14
clone_size: -
d_call: TRBD2
j_call: TRBJ2-5
cdr3_aa: CASSHRTSGGHETQYF
cdr3_nt: TGTGCCAGCAGCCACCGGACTAGCGGGGGCCACGAGACCCAGTACTTC

cdr3_length: 16
v_call: TRBV3-1/TRBV3-2
clone_size: few
d_call: -
j_call: TRBJ1-1
cdr3_aa: CASSPVGAGLNTEAFF
cdr3_nt: TGTGCCAGCAGCCCCGTTGGTGCCGGGTTGAACACTGAAGCTTTCTTT

cdr3_length: 14
v_call: TRBV6-5
clone_size: -
d_call: TRBD2
j_call: TRBJ2-5
cdr3_aa: CASNVFSGEGTQYF
cdr3_nt: TGTGCCAGCAATGTCTTTTCTGGGGAGGGGACCCAGTACTTC

cdr3_length: 15
v_call: TRBV5-4
clone_size: -
d_call: TRBD1
j_call: TRBJ1-3
cdr3_aa: CASSPDRAAGNTIYF
cdr3_nt: TGTGCCAGCAGCCCCGACAGGGCCGCTGGAAACACCATATATTTT

cdr3_length: 15
v_call: TRBV10-3
clone_size: -
d_call: -
j_call: TRBJ1-1
cdr3_aa: CAISDRGGANTEAFF
cdr3_nt: TGTGCCATCAGTGATCGGGGAGGGGCAAACACTGAAGCTTTCTTT

cdr3_length: 13
v_call: TRBV10-3
clone_size: -
d_call: -
j_call: TRBJ2-2
cdr3_aa: CAIGGTSPGELFF
cdr3_nt: TGTGCCATCGGGGGGACTTCCCCCGGGGAGCTGTTTTTT

cdr3_length: 13
v_call: TRBV12-3/TRBV12-4
clone_size: -
d_call: -
j_call: TRBJ1-6
cdr3_aa: CASRDIESSPLHF
cdr3_nt: TGTGCCAGCAGAGACATTGAATCTTCACCCCTCCACTTT

cdr3_length: 15
v_call: TRBV27
clone_size: many
d_call: -
j_call: TRBJ2-1
cdr3_aa: CASTIRGASYNEQFF
cdr3_nt: TGTGCCAGCACGATCCGGGGGGCTTCCTACAATGAGCAGTTCTTC

cdr3_length: 13
v_call: TRBV28
clone_size: -
d_call: TRBD1
j_call: TRBJ2-3
cdr3_aa: CAVRDRGQDTQYF
cdr3_nt: TGTGCCGTCCGGGACAGGGGGCAAGATACGCAGTATTTT

cdr3_length: 16
v_call: TRBV3-1/TRBV3-2
clone_size: -
d_call: -
j_call: TRBJ2-5
cdr3_aa: CASSPGMTRSQETQYF
cdr3_nt: TGTGCCAGCAGCCCCGGAATGACTAGAAGCCAAGAGACCCAGTACTTC

cdr3_length: 16
v_call: TRBV6-1
clone_size: -
d_call: -
j_call: TRBJ1-4
cdr3_aa: CASSEDRAITNEKLFF
cdr3_nt: TGTGCCAGCAGTGAAGACAGGGCGATAACTAATGAAAAACTGTTTTTT

cdr3_length: 12
v_call: TRBV6-2/TRBV6-3
clone_size: -
d_call: -
j_call: TRBJ1-1
cdr3_aa: CASSPESTEAFF
cdr3_nt: TGTGCCAGCAGTCCCGAGAGCACTGAAGCTTTCTTT

cdr3_length: 16
v_call: TRBV19
clone_size: -
d_call: TRBD2
j_call: TRBJ2-4
cdr3_aa: CASSDRLAGDQNIQYF
cdr3_nt: TGTGCCAGTAGTGACCGACTAGCGGGGGACCAAAACATTCAGTACTTC

cdr3_length: 15
v_call: TRBV11-2
clone_size: -
d_call: TRBD2
j_call: TRBJ2-3
cdr3_aa: CASSPSGGASDTQYF
cdr3_nt: TGTGCCAGCAGCCCAAGCGGGGGGGCATCAGATACGCAGTATTTT

cdr3_length: 15
v_call: TRBV14
clone_size: -
d_call: -
j_call: TRBJ2-1
cdr3_aa: CASSQDGSGFYEQFF
cdr3_nt: TGTGCCAGCAGCCAAGACGGGTCGGGGTTCTATGAGCAGTTCTTC

cdr3_length: 13
v_call: TRBV29-1
clone_size: -
d_call: TRBD1
j_call: TRBJ1-2
cdr3_aa: CSADRGLNYGYTF
cdr3_nt: TGCAGCGCTGACAGGGGCCTCAACTATGGCTACACCTTC

cdr3_length: 19
v_call: TRBV3-1/TRBV3-2
clone_size: -
d_call: TRBD2
j_call: TRBJ2-5
cdr3_aa: CASSQSLAGGPRKGETQYF
cdr3_nt: TGTGCCAGCAGCCAGTCACTAGCGGGGGGGCCAAGGAAGGGAGAGACCCAGTACTTC

cdr3_length: 15
v_call: TRBV5-6
clone_size: -
d_call: TRBD2
j_call: TRBJ2-2
cdr3_aa: CASSFSGGNTGELFF
cdr3_nt: TGTGCCAGCAGCTTTAGCGGGGGGAACACCGGGGAGCTGTTTTTT

cdr3_length: 11
v_call: TRBV21-1
clone_size: -
d_call: -
j_call: TRBJ1-4
cdr3_aa: CASSSKEKLFF
cdr3_nt: TGTGCCAGCAGCTCTAAAGAAAAACTGTTTTTT

cdr3_length: 14
v_call: TRBV5-1
clone_size: -
d_call: TRBD2
j_call: TRBJ2-7
cdr3_aa: CASSNGGAGYEQYF
cdr3_nt: TGCGCCAGCAGTAACGGGGGGGCCGGGTACGAGCAGTACTTC

cdr3_length: 14
v_call: TRBV19
clone_size: -
d_call: TRBD1
j_call: TRBJ1-2
cdr3_aa: CASKGTGPFYGYTF
cdr3_nt: TGTGCCAGTAAAGGGACAGGTCCTTTCTATGGCTACACCTTC

cdr3_length: 14
v_call: TRBV29-1
clone_size: -
d_call: TRBD1
j_call: TRBJ2-3
cdr3_aa: CSVDTGGRTDTQYF
cdr3_nt: TGCAGCGTTGACACAGGGGGTCGCACAGATACGCAGTATTTT

cdr3_length: 13
v_call: TRBV10-2
clone_size: -
d_call: TRBD2
j_call: TRBJ2-3
cdr3_aa: CASRLAGTDTQYF
cdr3_nt: TGCGCCAGCAGACTAGCGGGGACAGATACGCAGTATTTT

cdr3_length: 14
v_call: TRBV2
clone_size: -
d_call: -
j_call: TRBJ2-7
cdr3_aa: CASRDRLGVYEQYF
cdr3_nt: TGTGCCAGCAGGGATAGACTAGGCGTCTACGAGCAGTACTTC

cdr3_length: 17
v_call: TRBV4-2
clone_size: -
d_call: TRBD2
j_call: TRBJ2-5
cdr3_aa: CASSQEGLRGGQETQYF
cdr3_nt: TGTGCCAGCAGCCAAGAAGGTCTGCGGGGGGGACAAGAGACCCAGTACTTC

cdr3_length: 19
v_call: TRBV27
clone_size: -
d_call: TRBD2
j_call: TRBJ2-3
cdr3_aa: CASSPPAMAGGGWGDTQYF
cdr3_nt: TGTGCCAGCAGTCCTCCGGCTATGGCGGGGGGCGGGTGGGGAGATACGCAGTATTTT

cdr3_length: 15
v_call: TRBV3-1/TRBV3-2
clone_size: -
d_call: TRBD1
j_call: TRBJ1-4
cdr3_aa: CASSQPGQGPEKLFF
cdr3_nt: TGTGCCAGCAGCCAACCGGGACAGGGTCCTGAAAAACTGTTTTTT

cdr3_length: 15
v_call: TRBV11-2
clone_size: few
d_call: -
j_call: TRBJ1-2
cdr3_aa: CASSLAKGWERGYTF
cdr3_nt: TGTGCCAGCAGCTTAGCCAAGGGATGGGAGAGGGGCTACACCTTC

cdr3_length: 12
v_call: TRBV29-1
clone_size: -
d_call: TRBD1
j_call: TRBJ2-7
cdr3_aa: CSVGQDSYEQYF
cdr3_nt: TGCAGCGTGGGACAGGACTCCTACGAGCAGTACTTC

cdr3_length: 16
v_call: TRBV4-2
clone_size: -
d_call: -
j_call: TRBJ2-7
cdr3_aa: CASSQESSARTYEQYF
cdr3_nt: TGTGCCAGCAGCCAAGAATCCTCGGCCAGGACTTACGAGCAGTACTTC

cdr3_length: 11
v_call: TRBV12-3/TRBV12-4
clone_size: once
d_call: -
j_call: TRBJ2-3
cdr3_aa: CASSLAVTQYF
cdr3_nt: TGTGCCAGCAGCCTGGCCGTTACGCAGTATTTT

cdr3_length: 11
v_call: TRBV20-1
clone_size: -
d_call: -
j_call: TRBJ2-7
cdr3_aa: CSAGRVGEQYF
cdr3_nt: TGCAGTGCTGGCAGGGTGGGAGAGCAGTACTTC

cdr3_length: 14
v_call: TRBV20-1
clone_size: -
d_call: TRBD1
j_call: TRBJ1-2
cdr3_aa: CSASPRGPRYGYTF
cdr3_nt: TGCAGTGCTAGTCCCAGGGGGCCCCGCTATGGCTACACCTTC

cdr3_length: 15
v_call: TRBV5-6
clone_size: -
d_call: TRBD1
j_call: TRBJ1-2
cdr3_aa: CASSRDRGRTGGYTF
cdr3_nt: TGTGCCAGCAGTCGGGACAGGGGCAGAACAGGGGGCTACACCTTC

cdr3_length: 15
v_call: TRBV19
clone_size: few
d_call: TRBD1
j_call: TRBJ1-2
cdr3_aa: CASSIETGGSYGYTF
cdr3_nt: TGTGCCAGTAGTATAGAAACAGGGGGCTCCTATGGCTACACCTTC

cdr3_length: 15
v_call: TRBV30
clone_size: once
d_call: -
j_call: TRBJ1-1
cdr3_aa: CAWSVSLAGDTEAFF
cdr3_nt: TGTGCCTGGAGTGTTTCTCTAGCAGGGGACACTGAAGCTTTCTTT

cdr3_length: 11
v_call: TRBV28
clone_size: -
d_call: -
j_call: TRBJ2-7
cdr3_aa: CASSQRYEQYF
cdr3_nt: TGTGCCAGCAGTCAGCGCTACGAGCAGTACTTC

cdr3_length: 14
v_call: TRBV28
clone_size: -
d_call: -
j_call: TRBJ2-1
cdr3_aa: CASSFTGIINEQFF
cdr3_nt: TGTGCCAGCAGTTTCACAGGAATAATCAATGAGCAGTTCTTC

cdr3_length: 17
v_call: TRBV12-1
clone_size: -
d_call: -
j_call: TRBJ2-3
cdr3_aa: CASSSGTPHYYTDTQYF
cdr3_nt: TGTGCCAGCAGCTCCGGGACTCCCCATTATTACACAGATACGCAGTATTTT